This TCR beta chain came from a study of T cells after posttransplantation cyclophosphamide (dated by TCRdb to the mid-2010s). Study-wide context: T cell repertoire reconstitution was tracked by TRB sequencing after myeloablative bone marrow transplantation in which posttransplantation cyclophosphamide was used as GVHD prophylaxis. Antigen receptor sequencing was done on samples from about 38 PTCy-treated patients and from approximately 17 related bone marrow donors of those patients. Blood from all 35 or so PTCy patients with 1-year posttransplant specimens was subjected to TRB sequencing. TRB sequencing was also done on up to 3 additional blood samples from 2 to 5.2 years after transplant in 3 patients, and on pretransplant blood from a handful of patients. Because TRA and TRB clonality were tightly correlated in roughly 10 samples, subsequent TCR analyses were focused on TRB only. Public TRB sequences were checked against a database of over 3,600 sequences associated with responses to pathogens, tumor antigens, self-antigens and alloantigens. The full study reports these points: The TRB repertoires of T cells infiltrating skin or the GI tract showed only limited overlap with the TRB repertoires found in blood. Across roughly 40 patients, recipient CMV seropositivity and CMV reactivation were highly associated with TRB clonality; PTCy diversity was similar to CNI/methotrexate controls. Donor-recipient similarity was low at 1-2 months but rose over the first year, and later blood repertoires were often dominated by donor CD8+ memory clones.

Related bone marrow donors provided peripheral blood samples on the day of marrow donation. Peripheral blood and bone marrow mononuclear cells were isolated by Ficoll-Hypaque density centrifugation and cryopreserved. The germline V gene provides CDR1 SGHTA and CDR2 FQGNSA. The CDR3 goes from the cysteine to the phenylalanine over 15 residues. CDR3 DNA only is kept here, 45 bases in frame from base 1. Deletion took 2 bases off V and 5 bases off J, with a span of 10 bases between the germline ends. This clone was seen at least ten times. Its specific antigen is unknown. No per-base quality is available; no much larger clone lies one base away. TRB sequencing used genomic DNA with the immunoSEQ assay at survey resolution or the hsTCRB kit. Concerning the study's data processing: The immunoSEQ software handled initial read processing, and the LymphoSeq R package was used for repertoire analyses. Clonality was computed as 1 minus normalized Shannon entropy, and a Gini coefficient was also calculated for each TRB dataset. To infer phenotypes in unsorted samples, TRB sequences from sorted subsets of the recipient or donor were mapped onto the unsorted samples of the same recipient. This is the immuneACCESS table as TCRdb keeps it, with only in-frame sequences that have V and J called. A part of the clones is gone; compared with another copy, unresolved V genes explain less than half, and the rest is unexplained. V and J calls and clone size are copied from that table; D and trimming were computed from the DNA. There are approximately 27,000 clones in this sample, and none of them is a singleton. The ten largest make up over 1.3% of the sample.

The V and J segments used are TRBV7-2 and TRBJ1-6; the D gene cannot be resolved reliably. This receptor was identified in a man between 45 and 60 years old in good health, CMV-negative, and a related stem cell transplant donor. Sequences were obtained from PBMCs. Read as DNA, the sequence is TGTGCCAGCAGCTTACAACACACCAATAATTCACCCCTCCACTTT. The resulting protein is CASSLQHTNNSPLHF.